The entry that follows covers one T cell receptor beta chain sequence. Its antigen is undetermined. The sample originates from a study of beta chain features in type 1 diabetes. Notes on the study in general: The analysis here could not establish whether HLA type shapes TCRB rearrangement. Among all four CD4+ subsets, Type 1 diabetes patients had TCRB CDR3s that were moderately but significantly shorter. A cDNA-based sequencing approach could over-represent cells with high TCR expression.

The length of the CDR3 is 15 residues. Trimming took 3 bases from V and 1 from J, leaving 11 bases between them. Germline values: CDR1 LNHDA, CDR2 SQIVND (reference sequence). What was sequenced were expressed TCRB transcripts, since all of the isolated RNA had been reverse transcribed. The repertoire was sequenced with immunoSEQ multiplex PCR; TCRdb's copy has only in-frame clones and lacks some. This table holds almost 350,000 clones, roughly 9% found once. A heparinised blood draw that averaged about 100 mL was obtained once from each donor. Without exception, sorted populations had purity beyond 95%.

The gene calls are TRBV19 and TRBJ2-3; D perhaps matches TRBD2 (5 bases). Specimen: central memory CD4+ T cells from blood. The TCR comes from a man aged 25 to 45 with type 1 diabetes. CDR3 nucleotide sequence: TGTGCCAGTAGTATGGGAGCGGTTGGCACAGATACGCAGTATTTT. As protein: CASSMGAVGTDTQYF.